These 5 T cell receptor beta chains were sequenced from one sample in a study of graft-versus-host responses after intestinal transplantation. Sequencing used immunoSEQ multiplex PCR; TCRdb keeps in-frame clones, though not all of them. The data hold some 110,000 clones, with approximately 84% observed a single time. Their recognized antigens are unknown. Sequences were derived from unstimulated CD4+ T cells sorted from spleen or lymph node cells, sampled before intestinal transplant. The receptors come from a human donor who received an intestinal transplant.

The CDR3 bases are TGCGCCACCGCTAGCGGGGAAGTTATTAATACGCAGTATTTT. Amino acids: CATASGEVINTQYF. The chain recombines TRBV10-2 with TRBJ2-3; TRBD2 aligns across 9 bases. Germline CDR1 and CDR2: WSHSY and SAAADI. V lost 10 bases to trimming and J lost 7 bases; unmatched junction nucleotides: 12. The CDR3 sequence is 14 residues long.

This clone was observed once. The chain carries TRBV5-4 and TRBJ2-5; D call uncertain. CDR3 length: 14 residues. Trimming shortened V by 0 bases and J by 1 base, and 7 bases separated the two germline ends. Germline loops: CDR1 SGHNT, CDR2 YYREEE (reference sequence). The DNA for the CDR3 is TGTGCCAGCAGCTTGGAAGTAACCCAAGAGACCCAGTACTTC. Amino acids: CASSLEVTQETQYF.

The chain has TRBV5-1 and TRBJ2-1; 9 bases align to TRBD2. The CDR3 length is 16 residues. The V gene's germline CDR1 is SGHRS and CDR2 YFSETQ. V lost 3 bases, J lost 2 bases, and 6 bases stayed unmatched. CDR3 loop: CASSWGSGGTYNEQFF. CDR3 nucleotide sequence: TGCGCCAGCAGCTGGGGAAGCGGGGGGACCTACAATGAGCAGTTCTTC.

The chain is built from TRBV27 and TRBJ2-7; D is undetermined. Deletions cut 7 bases from V and 4 bases from J, with 14 bases between. CDR3 length equals 13 residues. The germline V gene encodes CDR1 MNHEY and CDR2 SMNVEV (reference sequence). The CDR3 nucleotides read TGTGCCAGCAAGCACACCGGTGATTACGAGCAGTACTTC. It yields the protein CASKHTGDYEQYF.

V gene TRBV4-1 combines with J gene TRBJ1-4, with D possibly TRBD1 on 5 matching bases. The CDR3 has 15 residues. Germline V gene lookup returns CDR1 MGHRA and CDR2 YSYEKL. Trimming left V 1 base short and J 7 bases short, with 13 bases between. Written as DNA, the CDR3 is TGCGCCAGCAGCCAAGGTCGACTAGGGGTTGAAAAACTGTTTTTT. Translated, it gives CASSQGRLGVEKLFF.